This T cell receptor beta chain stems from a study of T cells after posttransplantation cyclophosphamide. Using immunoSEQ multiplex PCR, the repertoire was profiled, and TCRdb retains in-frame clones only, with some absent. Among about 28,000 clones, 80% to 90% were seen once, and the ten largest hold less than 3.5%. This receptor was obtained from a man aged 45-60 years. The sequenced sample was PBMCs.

The DNA for the CDR3 is TGTGCCATCAGGTCACAACAAGGCGAGGTCCAGCATTTT. Its translation is CAIRSQQGEVQHF. This chain uses TRBV10-3 with TRBJ1-5, with D hard to call. The CDR3 length is 13 residues. Per germline, CDR1 ENHRY and CDR2 SYGVKD. The V gene lost 6 bases and the J gene lost 12 bases, with 18 bases spanning the gap.